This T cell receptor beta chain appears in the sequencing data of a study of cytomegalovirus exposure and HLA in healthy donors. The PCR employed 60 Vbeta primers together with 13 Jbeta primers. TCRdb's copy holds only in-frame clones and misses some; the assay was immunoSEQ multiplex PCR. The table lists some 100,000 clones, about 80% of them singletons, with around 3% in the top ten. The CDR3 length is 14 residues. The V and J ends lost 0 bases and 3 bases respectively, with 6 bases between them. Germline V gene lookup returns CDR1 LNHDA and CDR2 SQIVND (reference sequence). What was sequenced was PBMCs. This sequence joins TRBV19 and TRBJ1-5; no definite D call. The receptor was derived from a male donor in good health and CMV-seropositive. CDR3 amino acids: CASSIDRDNQPQHF. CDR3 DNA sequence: TGTGCCAGTAGTATAGACCGAGACAATCAGCCCCAGCATTTT.